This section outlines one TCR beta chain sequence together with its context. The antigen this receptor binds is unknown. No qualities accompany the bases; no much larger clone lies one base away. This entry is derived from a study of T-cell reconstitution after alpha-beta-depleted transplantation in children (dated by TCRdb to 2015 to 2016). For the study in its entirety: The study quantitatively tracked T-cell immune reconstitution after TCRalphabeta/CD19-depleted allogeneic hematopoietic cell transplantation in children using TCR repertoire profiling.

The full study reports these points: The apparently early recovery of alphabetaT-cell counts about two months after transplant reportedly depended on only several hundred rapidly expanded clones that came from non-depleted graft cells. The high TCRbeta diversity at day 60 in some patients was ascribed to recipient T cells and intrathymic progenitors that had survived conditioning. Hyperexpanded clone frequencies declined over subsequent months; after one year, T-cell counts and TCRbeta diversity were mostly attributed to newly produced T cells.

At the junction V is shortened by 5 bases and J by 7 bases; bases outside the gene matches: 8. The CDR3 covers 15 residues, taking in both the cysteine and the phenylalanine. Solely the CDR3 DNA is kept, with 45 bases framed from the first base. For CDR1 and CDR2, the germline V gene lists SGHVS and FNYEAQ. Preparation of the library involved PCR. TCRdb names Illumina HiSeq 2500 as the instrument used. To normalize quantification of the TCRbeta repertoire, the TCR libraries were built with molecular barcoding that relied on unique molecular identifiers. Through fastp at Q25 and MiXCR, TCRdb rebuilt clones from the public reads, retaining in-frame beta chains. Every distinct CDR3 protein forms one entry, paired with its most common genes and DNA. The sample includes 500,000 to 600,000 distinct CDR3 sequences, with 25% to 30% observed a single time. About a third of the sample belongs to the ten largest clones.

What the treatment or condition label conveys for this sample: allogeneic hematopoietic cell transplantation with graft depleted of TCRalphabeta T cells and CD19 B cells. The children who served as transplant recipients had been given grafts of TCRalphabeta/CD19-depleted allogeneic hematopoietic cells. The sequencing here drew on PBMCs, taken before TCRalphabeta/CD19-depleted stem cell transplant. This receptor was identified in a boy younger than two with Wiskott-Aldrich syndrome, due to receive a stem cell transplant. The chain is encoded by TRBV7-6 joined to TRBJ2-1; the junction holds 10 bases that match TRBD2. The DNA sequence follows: TGTGCCAGCAGCATTAGCGGGAGGCCGTTAAATGAGCAGTTCTTC. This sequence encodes CASSISGRPLNEQFF.